The clone carrying this TCR beta chain was seen ten or more times. The antigen is unknown. Each CDR3 protein gets one entry after TCRdb re-called the 5' RACE reads with MiXCR. The table records 800,000 to 900,000 distinct CDR3 sequences, roughly 10% of them present only once. The sample belongs to a study of CD8 T cells in ankylosing spondylitis. Between the trimmed V and J ends, which lost 0 bases and 5 bases, there was a span of 9 bases. The CDR3 is 14 amino acids. Germline CDR1 and CDR2: LGHNA and YSLEER. Findings and limits, study-wide: A TCR beta motif of fewer than 10 highly homologous variants seemed to mark ankylosing spondylitis blood.

The chain is built from TRBV4-3 and TRBJ2-3; no clear D gene. Sequencing was carried out using blood, either unsorted or a sorted T cell fraction (not recorded which). This TCR came from a male donor with ankylosing spondylitis. Here the CDR3 reads CASSQDKVQDTQYF. CDR3 sequence (DNA): TGCGCCAGCAGCCAAGATAAGGTGCAAGATACGCAGTATTTT.